This TCR beta chain was identified in a study of cytomegalovirus exposure and HLA in healthy donors. About the study: Out of 170 million or so T cells, an earlier analysis found fewer than 140 million unique TCR beta sequences in total.

The germline gives CDR1 MNHEY, CDR2 SVGAGI. After removal of 2 bases from V and 5 bases from J, the junction contained 0 bases not matched to a gene. The CDR3 runs 14 residues. The study ran its PCR with 60 Vbeta and 13 Jbeta primers. Method: immunoSEQ multiplex PCR; TCRdb's copy keeps in-frame clones and lacks some. Seen here are around 160,000 clones, around 68% observed once, and the top ten hold 1.4% to 1.5%. The clonotype originates from a man over 45 in good health and CMV-seronegative. The sequenced sample consisted of PBMCs. The chain uses TRBV6-5 and TRBJ1-6; 7 bases align to TRBD1. The DNA of the CDR3 is TGTGCCAGCAGTTACCAGGGGGATAATTCACCCCTCCACTTT. This sequence encodes CASSYQGDNSPLHF.